This TCR beta chain was documented in a study of T cell responses to AZD1222 COVID-19 vaccine. Here immunoSEQ multiplex PCR was the method, and the copy in TCRdb shows in-frame clones only, minus some. This table has about 140,000 clones, 85% to 95% appearing once. Per the germline V gene, CDR1 is SGHTA and CDR2 is FQGTGA. This CDR3 has 13 residues. Trimming took 4 bases from V and 9 from J, leaving 13 bases between them. The rearrangement joins TRBV7-3 to TRBJ2-1; D is ambiguous. Sequences were derived from peripheral blood, sampled after recovery from COVID-19. The origin of this receptor is an adult who had recovered from COVID-19. The CDR3 DNA reads as TGTGCCAGCAGCTCCACTAAGAGAGGTGAGCAGTTCTTC. Residues: CASSSTKRGEQFF.